This entry lists 6 T cell receptor beta chains sequenced from one sample in a study. MiXCR was run by TCRdb on the RT-PCR reads, yielding one entry per CDR3 protein. The table includes about 700,000 distinct CDR3 sequences, 13% to 15% detected once. Sequences were obtained from memory CD4+ T cells from blood. These receptors all stem from a female donor in good health, serving as a healthy control.

This clonotype was detected only a few times. V is TRBV27 and J is TRBJ2-4; 12 nucleotides agree with TRBD1. The length of the CDR3 is 22 residues. With 1 base clipped from V and 1 base from J, the junction kept 17 bases outside the gene matches. The germline gives CDR1 MNHEY, CDR2 SMNVEV (reference sequence). The CDR3 coding sequence is TGTGCCAGCAGTTTATTCAGTATTGGTCGGGACAGGGGGCAAGGGGCCAAAAACATTCAGTACTTC. It translates to CASSLFSIGRDRGQGAKNIQYF.

The genes are TRBV18 and TRBJ1-1; possible D gene TRBD1, 6 bases. From germline, CDR1 is KGHSH and CDR2 LQKENI. The CDR3 is 18 amino acids. V lost 4 bases to trimming and J lost 3 bases, with 24 bases between them. CDR3 DNA sequence: TGTGCCAGCTCACTCATTACAGGGAGCGGAGTTGTGGACACTGAAGCTTTCTTT. Residues: CASSLITGSGVVDTEAFF.

Many counts were recorded for this clonotype. The chain has TRBV20-1 and TRBJ2-1; maybe TRBD2 (6 bases). The germline CDR1 and CDR2 sequences are DFQATT and SNEGSKA (reference sequence). The germline V and J ends were trimmed by 2 bases and 14 bases, with 16 bases remaining between them. The CDR3 spans 12 residues. Here the CDR3 reads CSARSTGSFEFF. CDR3 sequence (DNA): TGCAGTGCTAGATCCACCGGGAGTTTCGAGTTCTTC.

This clonotype was recorded a few times. The chain carries TRBV7-2 and TRBJ2-1, with TRBD2 matching 7 bases. This CDR3 region has 15 residues. Germline V lookup: CDR1 SGHTA, CDR2 FQGNSA. Trimming cost V 5 bases and J 2 bases; bases outside gene matches: 6. The CDR3 DNA is TGTGCCAGCAGCCCATCCCGGGGGGCCTACAATGAGCAGTTCTTC. This codes for CASSPSRGAYNEQFF.

In this sample, this clonotype turned up a few times. V is TRBV25-1 and J is TRBJ2-2; no reliable D call. The CDR3 is 15 amino acids. Germline loops: CDR1 MGHDK, CDR2 SYGVNS. V gave up 3 bases and J gave up 6 bases, with 14 bases separating them. The chain's CDR3 is CASSEVDGLAGELFF. CDR3 sequence (DNA): TGTGCCAGCAGTGAGGTCGACGGGCTCGCCGGGGAGCTGTTTTTT.

This clonotype was counted a few times. This chain links TRBV5-1 with TRBJ1-5, with TRBD1 identical over 7 bases. V shed 0 bases, J shed 4 bases, and the junction held 4 bases outside the gene matches. Germline V lookup: CDR1 SGHRS, CDR2 YFSETQ. This CDR3 is built from 15 residues. CDR3: CASSLEGAWNQPQHF. In DNA, the CDR3 is TGCGCCAGCAGCTTGGAGGGGGCTTGGAATCAGCCCCAGCATTTT. The whole variable domain, filled in from reference TRBV5-1 and TRBJ1-5, reads KAGVTQTPRYLIKTRGQQVTLSCSPISGHRSVSWYQQTPGQGLQFLFEYFSETQRNKGNFPGRFSGRQFSNSRSEMNVSTLELGDSALYLCASSLEGAWNQPQHFGDGTRLSIL.